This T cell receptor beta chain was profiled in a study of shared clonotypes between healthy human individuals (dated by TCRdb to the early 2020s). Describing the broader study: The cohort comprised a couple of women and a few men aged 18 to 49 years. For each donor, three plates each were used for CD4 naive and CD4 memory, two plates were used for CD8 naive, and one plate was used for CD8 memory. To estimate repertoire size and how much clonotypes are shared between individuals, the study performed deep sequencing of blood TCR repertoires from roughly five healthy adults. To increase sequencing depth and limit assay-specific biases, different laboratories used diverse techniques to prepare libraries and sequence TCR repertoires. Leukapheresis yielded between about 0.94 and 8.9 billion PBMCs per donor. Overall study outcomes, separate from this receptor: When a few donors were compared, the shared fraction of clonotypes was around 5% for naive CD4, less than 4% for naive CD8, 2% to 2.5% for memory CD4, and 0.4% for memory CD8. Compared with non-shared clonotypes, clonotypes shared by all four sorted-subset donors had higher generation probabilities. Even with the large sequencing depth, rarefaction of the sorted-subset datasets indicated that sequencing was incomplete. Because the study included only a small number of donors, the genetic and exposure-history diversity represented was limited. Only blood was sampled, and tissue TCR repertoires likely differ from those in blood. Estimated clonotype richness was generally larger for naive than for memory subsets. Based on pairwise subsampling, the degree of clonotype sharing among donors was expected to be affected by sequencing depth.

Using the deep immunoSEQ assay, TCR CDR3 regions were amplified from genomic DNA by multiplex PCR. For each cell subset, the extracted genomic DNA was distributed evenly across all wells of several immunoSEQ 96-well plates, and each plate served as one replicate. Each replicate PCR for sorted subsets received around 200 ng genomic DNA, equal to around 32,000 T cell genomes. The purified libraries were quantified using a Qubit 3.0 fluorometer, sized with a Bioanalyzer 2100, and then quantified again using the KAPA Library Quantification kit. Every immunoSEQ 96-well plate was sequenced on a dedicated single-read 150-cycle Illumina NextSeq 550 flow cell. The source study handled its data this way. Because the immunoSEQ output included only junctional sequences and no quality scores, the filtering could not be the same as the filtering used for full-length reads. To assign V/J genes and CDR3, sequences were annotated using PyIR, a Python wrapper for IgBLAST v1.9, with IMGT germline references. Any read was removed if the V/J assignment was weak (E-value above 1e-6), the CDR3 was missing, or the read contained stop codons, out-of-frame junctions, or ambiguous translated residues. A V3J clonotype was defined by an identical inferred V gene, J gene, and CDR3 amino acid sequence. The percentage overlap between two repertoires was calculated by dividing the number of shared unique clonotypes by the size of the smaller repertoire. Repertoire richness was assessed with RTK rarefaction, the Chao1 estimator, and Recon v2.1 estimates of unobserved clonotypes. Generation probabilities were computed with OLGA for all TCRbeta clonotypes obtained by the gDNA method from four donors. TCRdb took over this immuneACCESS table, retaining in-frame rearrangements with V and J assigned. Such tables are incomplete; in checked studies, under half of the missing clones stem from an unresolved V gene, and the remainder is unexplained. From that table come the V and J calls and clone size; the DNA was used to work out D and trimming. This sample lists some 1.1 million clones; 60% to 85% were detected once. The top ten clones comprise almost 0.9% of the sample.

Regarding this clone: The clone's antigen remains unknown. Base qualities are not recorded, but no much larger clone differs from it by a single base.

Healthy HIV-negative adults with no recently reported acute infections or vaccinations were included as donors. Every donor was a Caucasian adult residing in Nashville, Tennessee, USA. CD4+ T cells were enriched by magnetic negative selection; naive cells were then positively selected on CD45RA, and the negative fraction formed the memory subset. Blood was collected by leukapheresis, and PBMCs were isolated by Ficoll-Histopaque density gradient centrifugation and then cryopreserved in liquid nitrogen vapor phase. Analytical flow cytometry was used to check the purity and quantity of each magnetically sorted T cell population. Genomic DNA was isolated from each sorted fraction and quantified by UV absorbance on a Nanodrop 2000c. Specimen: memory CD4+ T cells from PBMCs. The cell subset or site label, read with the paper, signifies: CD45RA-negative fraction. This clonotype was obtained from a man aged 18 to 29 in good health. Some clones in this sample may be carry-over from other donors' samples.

The DNA sequence is TGTGCCAGCTCACCTAAGAAGGAGAACACTGAAGCTTTCTTT. It translates to CASSPKKENTEAFF. The chain is assembled from TRBV18 and TRBJ1-1; confidence is insufficient to name the D gene. Cut back by 3 bases and 1 base, the V and J ends lie 9 bases apart. The germline V gene gives CDR1 as KGHSH and CDR2 as LQKENI. Measured from the cysteine to the phenylalanine, the CDR3 is 14 residues long. Solely the CDR3 DNA is kept, with 42 bases framed from the first base.